Each of the 29 T cell receptor beta chains below was sequenced from the same sample in a study of vaccination and CD4 T cells after COVID-19. Sequencing of cultured CD4+ T cell DNA used the Oncomine TCR Beta short-read assay. TCRdb re-derived calls from the PCR reads in MiXCR, one entry per CDR3 protein. This table has 10,000 or so distinct CDR3 sequences, less than 85% appearing once. Their cognate antigens are unknown. Stated treatment: 10-day PBMC culture with coronavirus spike peptide pools or control peptides (ViraFEST assay). The sequenced sample was CD4+ T cells from blood, cultured in vitro. The source of these receptors is a human donor who had recovered from COVID-19.

CDR3 in DNA: TGTGCCAGCAGCGCCGGACAGGGGTCCTATAATTCACCCCTCCACTTT. Amino acids: CASSAGQGSYNSPLHF. The chain is built from TRBV6-1 and TRBJ1-6; TRBD1 aligns across 9 bases. CDR3 length: 16 residues. CDR1 MNHNS and CDR2 SASEGT come from the germline V gene. The V and J ends lost 6 bases and 1 base, in that order; junction bases with no gene match: 4.

V is TRBV15 and J is TRBJ1-2, with a weak D call TRBD1 (5 bases). Germline V gene data show CDR1 as LNHNV and CDR2 as YYDKDF (reference sequence). V dropped 3 bases and J dropped 11 bases, with 16 bases sitting between them. There are 13 residues in the CDR3. CDR3 in DNA: TGTGCCACCAGCAGCCCCTATGGAGCAGGGTACACCTTC. Its protein product is CATSSPYGAGYTF. The entire variable domain, with the rest obtained from reference TRBV15 and TRBJ1-2, is as follows: DAMVIQNPRYQVTQFGKPVTLSCSQTLNHNVMYWYQQKSSQAPKLLFHYYDKDFNNEADTPDNFQSRRPNTSFCFLDIRSPGLGDTAMYLCATSSPYGAGYTFGSGTRLTVV.

The chain links TRBV6-5 to TRBJ1-5; weak D call: TRBD1 (6 bases). Trimming removed 2 bases from V and 1 base from J, with 9 bases in between. Germline values: CDR1 MNHEY, CDR2 SVGAGI. The CDR3 is 15 amino acids. CDR3 coding DNA: TGTGCCAGCAGTTACGTAGGGGGGAGCAATCAGCCCCAGCATTTT. Translation: CASSYVGGSNQPQHF.

This clonotype has just a few counts. The chain carries TRBV24-1 and TRBJ1-5; no definite D call. Germline V CDR1 and CDR2: KGHDR, SFDVKD. CDR3 length: 15 residues. The V end was cut by 4 bases, the J end by 0 bases, with 9 bases between. The CDR3: CATSDPKTSNQPQHF. The CDR3 DNA reads as TGTGCCACCAGTGACCCAAAGACTAGCAATCAGCCCCAGCATTTT.

The chain uses TRBV6-2 or TRBV6-3 and TRBJ1-1, with D perhaps TRBD1 (5 bases). This CDR3 contains 13 residues. Per germline, CDR1 MNHEY and CDR2 SVGEGT. Trimming took off 4 bases at V and 4 bases at J, with 10 bases between the two ends. CDR3: CASSSRVATEAFF. Here the CDR3 DNA reads TGTGCCAGCAGTTCCAGGGTGGCCACTGAAGCTTTCTTT.

About this clonotype: An end of the junction does not agree with germline; a read error may underlie this. The CDR3 loop reads CASSAQGQRWEDF. The CDR3 DNA is TGTGCCAGCAGTGCTCAGGGACAGCGTTGGGAAGATTTT. V usage is TRBV28 and J usage is TRBJ1-5, with TRBD1 matching over 7 bases. CDR3 length equals 13 residues. Germline V CDR1 and CDR2: MDHEN, SYDVKM.

The chain couples TRBV19 to TRBJ2-1; 10 bases are shared with TRBD2. With V trimmed by 8 bases and J by 6 bases, 13 bases remained unmatched. From germline, CDR1 is LNHDA and CDR2 SQIVND (reference sequence). The CDR3 spans 16 residues. The CDR3 bases are TGTGCCAGTCGCACCACAATCAGCGGGAGGGGCAATGAGCAGTTCTTC. Amino acids: CASRTTISGRGNEQFF.

The rearrangement links TRBV7-6 to TRBJ2-7, with D possibly being TRBD1 or TRBD2 (5 bases each). The V end lost 0 bases, the J end lost 7 bases, and 13 bases lay between the germline ends. The CDR3 covers 14 residues. Looked up from germline, CDR1 is SGHVS and CDR2 is FNYEAQ. The CDR3 sequence: CASSLAGRAREQYF. The CDR3 DNA reads TGTGCCAGCAGCTTAGCGGGGCGGGCTCGGGAGCAGTACTTC. Using reference TRBV7-6 and TRBJ2-7 for the parts outside the CDR3, the full variable domain is GAGVSQSPRYKVTKRGQDVALRCDPISGHVSLYWYRQALGQGPEFLTYFNYEAQQDKSGLPNDRFSAERPEGSISTLTIQRTEQRDSAMYRCASSLAGRAREQYFGPGTRLTVT.

This clonotype turned up a few times. The chain carries TRBV20-1 and TRBJ2-6; a weak D match, TRBD2 (6 bases). The CDR3 is 19 residues long. The V gene lost 1 base and the J gene lost 1 base, with 20 bases spanning the gap. The V gene's germline CDR1 is DFQATT and CDR2 SNEGSKA (reference sequence). The CDR3 region has the DNA TGCAGTGCTAGAGTTTTGAGGACTGGACGGGAGTCTGGGGCCAACGTCCTGACTTTC. It specifies CSARVLRTGRESGANVLTF.

This sequence joins TRBV15 and TRBJ2-3, with D unresolved. The germline V gene encodes CDR1 LNHNV and CDR2 YYDKDF (reference sequence). Trimming took off 2 bases at V and 0 bases at J, with 15 bases between the two ends. There are 17 residues in the CDR3. The CDR3 coding sequence is TGTGCCACCAGCAGATCGCCCCCACTCATAAGCACAGATACGCAGTATTTT. It specifies CATSRSPPLISTDTQYF.

This clonotype was picked up one time. The genes are TRBV28 and TRBJ1-1, with D perhaps matching TRBD1 (5 bases). Germline V CDR1 and CDR2: MDHEN, SYDVKM. V was cut by 7 bases and J by 1 base, with 22 bases left in between. The CDR3 is made up of 17 amino acids. CDR3 loop: CASTLLGGNRANTEAFF. In nucleotides, the CDR3 is TGTGCCAGCACCTTGTTGGGGGGGAACCGAGCGAACACTGAAGCTTTCTTT.

V gene TRBV6-5 combines with J gene TRBJ1-1; D gene ambiguous. The CDR3 has 15 residues. Germline V gene sequence: CDR1 MNHEY, CDR2 SVGAGI. V lost 2 bases to trimming and J lost 4 bases, with 14 bases between them. CDR3 sequence: CASSYGSPRGTEAFF. The DNA of the CDR3 is TGTGCCAGCAGTTACGGGTCCCCGCGGGGCACTGAAGCTTTCTTT.

The J gene is TRBJ2-5, the V gene TRBV27; D is uncertain. CDR3 length: 13 amino acids. Trimming left V 5 bases short and J 7 bases short, with 14 bases between. Germline V gene data show CDR1 as MNHEY and CDR2 as SMNVEV (reference sequence). CDR3 sequence (DNA): TGTGCCAGCAGTCGCTTAAGTGTGGGGACCCAGTACTTC. Translating it yields CASSRLSVGTQYF.

Within the sample, this clonotype is medium-sized. This sequence joins TRBV6-1 and TRBJ2-1, with D unresolved. Germline V lookup: CDR1 MNHNS, CDR2 SASEGT. Trimming removed 6 bases at V and 6 bases at J, with 18 bases between. This CDR3 spans 15 amino acids. The CDR3 sequence: CASRSVEDRFNEQFF. The CDR3 DNA reads TGTGCCAGCAGATCTGTTGAGGACCGGTTCAATGAGCAGTTCTTC.

This clonotype was detected only once. The chain carries TRBV7-3 and TRBJ2-5; D is perhaps TRBD2 (6 bases). Germline CDR1 and CDR2: SGHTA and FQGTGA. V gave up 0 bases and J gave up 5 bases, with 16 bases separating them. This CDR3 spans 16 amino acids. The CDR3 protein is CASSLTPGLRAETQYF. The CDR3 DNA reads as TGTGCCAGCAGCTTAACACCGGGACTCAGGGCGGAGACCCAGTACTTC.

This sequence joins TRBV20-1 and TRBJ2-1; D uncertain. Trimming pared 0 bases from V and 2 bases from J, leaving 14 bases between. The CDR3 contains 16 residues. Germline CDR1 and CDR2: DFQATT and SNEGSKA (reference sequence). For the CDR3, the DNA is TGCAGTGCTAGAGATTTCGGTAGATACACCTACAATGAGCAGTTCTTC. Translation gives CSARDFGRYTYNEQFF.

This chain joins TRBV20-1 and TRBJ1-5, with TRBD1 matching over 9 bases. After removal of 7 bases from V and 5 bases from J, the junction contained 6 bases not matched to a gene. The CDR3 length is 13 residues. Germline V lookup: CDR1 DFQATT, CDR2 SNEGSKA (reference sequence). CDR3 region: CSVGQGSDQPQHF. The DNA of the CDR3 is TGCAGTGTTGGACAGGGGAGCGATCAGCCCCAGCATTTT.

This sequence joins TRBV15 and TRBJ2-1; possibly TRBD1 or TRBD2 for D (5 bases each). Deletions cut 8 bases from V and 6 bases from J, with 23 bases between. There are 16 residues in the CDR3. CDR1 is LNHNV and CDR2 is YYDKDF in the germline V gene (reference sequence). Written as DNA, the CDR3 is TGTGCCACCCGCCCCTCCGGGACCCTTAGGGCCAATGAGCAGTTCTTC. Translating it yields CATRPSGTLRANEQFF.

V is TRBV6-1 and J is TRBJ1-3; a possible D gene is TRBD1 (5 bases). The germline V gene has CDR1 MNHNS and CDR2 SASEGT. The CDR3 runs 14 residues. The germline V and J ends were trimmed by 8 bases and 2 bases, with 13 bases remaining between them. The CDR3 spells CASGAGGPGNTIYF. The CDR3 DNA reads TGTGCCAGCGGGGCCGGGGGACCTGGAAACACCATATATTTT.

The rearrangement uses TRBV7-2 and TRBJ2-2; D is uncertain. Trimming removed 4 bases from V and 4 bases from J, with 10 bases in between. This CDR3 has 14 residues. The germline V gene encodes CDR1 SGHTA and CDR2 FQGNSA. The CDR3: CASSYGLSTGELFF. CDR3 in DNA: TGTGCCAGCAGCTATGGTCTTAGCACCGGGGAGCTGTTTTTT.

This chain connects TRBV20-1 to TRBJ2-7; TRBD2 agrees at 11 bases. After removal of 1 base from V and 2 bases from J, the junction contained 10 bases not matched to a gene. CDR3 size: 17 residues. CDR1 is DFQATT and CDR2 is SNEGSKA in the germline V gene (reference sequence). In DNA, the CDR3 is TGCAGTGCTAGAGCCCGGGGTAGCGGGAGGGCCGCCTACGAGCAGTACTTC. Translating it yields CSARARGSGRAAYEQYF.

The chain combines TRBV20-1 with TRBJ2-3; D might be TRBD2 (6 bases). Germline assignment: CDR1 DFQATT and CDR2 SNEGSKA (reference sequence). The CDR3 consists of 14 residues. V gave up 4 bases and J gave up 1 base, with 12 bases separating them. The CDR3 reads CSATRSGRTDTQYF. In DNA form, the CDR3 reads TGCAGTGCTACCCGAAGCGGGCGCACAGATACGCAGTATTTT.

This chain links TRBV19 with TRBJ1-2; 8 nucleotides agree with TRBD1. CDR3 length: 16 amino acids. Per germline, CDR1 LNHDA and CDR2 SQIVND (reference sequence). The V and J ends lost 7 bases and 4 bases, in that order; junction bases with no gene match: 14. The CDR3 bases are TGTGCCAGTACTACCGGGACAGGTAACCCCCTCTATGGCTACACCTTC. Encoded protein: CASTTGTGNPLYGYTF.

The chain is built from TRBV2 and TRBJ2-3; unclear D gene. The CDR3 sequence is 13 residues long. The germline V and J ends were trimmed by 3 bases and 2 bases, with 6 bases remaining between them. Germline V CDR1 and CDR2: SNHLY, FYNNEI. The CDR3 DNA reads TGTGCCAGCAGTGATGACGACACAGATACGCAGTATTTT. It yields the protein CASSDDDTDTQYF. The variable domain in full, with the rest retrieved from reference TRBV2 and TRBJ2-3, is EPEVTQTPSHQVTQMGQEVILRCVPISNHLYFYWYRQILGQKVEFLVSFYNNEISEKSEIFDDQFSVERPDGSNFTLKIRSTKLEDSAMYFCASSDDDTDTQYFGPGTRLTVL.

The chain carries TRBV27 and TRBJ2-2, with 9 bases aligning to TRBD1. The germline V gene has CDR1 MNHEY and CDR2 SMNVEV (reference sequence). The length of the CDR3 is 14 residues. V lost 8 bases and J lost 5; bases outside the gene matches: 6. The DNA of the CDR3 is TGTGCCAGCGGATACAGGGGGCGAACCGGGGAGCTGTTTTTT. Protein: CASGYRGRTGELFF.

The V call is TRBV5-1, the J call TRBJ2-5, with D perhaps given as TRBD1 or TRBD2 (6 bases each). Trimming removed 0 bases from V and 5 bases from J, with 17 bases in between. This CDR3 is 16 amino acids long. Germline CDR1 reads SGHRS; CDR2 reads YFSETQ. Written as DNA, the CDR3 is TGCGCCAGCAGCTTGGGGGGGGCGCCCTCGGGGGAGACCCAGTACTTC. Its translation: CASSLGGAPSGETQYF.

The sample holds a few counts of this clonotype. J is TRBJ1-2 and V is TRBV7-2; 7 bases match TRBD1. The CDR3 sequence is 16 residues long. CDR1 is SGHTA, CDR2 FQGNSA, per germline. V lost 5 bases to trimming and J lost 1 base; unmatched junction nucleotides: 10. Here the CDR3 DNA reads TGTGCCAGCAGCGCTCAAACAGGGGTCTATAACTATGGCTACACCTTC. Protein product: CASSAQTGVYNYGYTF.

By frequency in the sample, this clonotype is large. The gene calls are TRBV10-1 and TRBJ2-6; TRBD2 matches at 7 bases. The CDR3 extends over 15 amino acids. V shed 4 bases and J 2 bases; nucleotides not matched to a gene: 2. Germline loops: CDR1 WNHNN, CDR2 SYGVQD (reference sequence). The CDR3 DNA follows: TGCGCCAGCAGTGCGGGGGGTGCTGGGGCCAACGTCCTGACTTTC. This codes for CASSAGGAGANVLTF.

This clonotype was seen more than once but under ten times. J is TRBJ1-5 and V is TRBV9; D is uncertain. Germline values: CDR1 SGDLS, CDR2 YYNGEE. Between the trimmed V and J ends, which lost 0 bases and 4 bases, there was a span of 11 bases. The CDR3 has 15 amino acids. The CDR3 here is CASSVGPAANQPQHF. DNA of the CDR3: TGTGCCAGCAGCGTAGGTCCGGCGGCGAATCAGCCCCAGCATTTT.